This TCR beta chain originates from a study of cytomegalovirus exposure and HLA in healthy donors. Study-wide findings and caveats: Many donors shared some public TCRs, even though most TCR sequences were rare. The TCR clusters that emerged in the first cohort tended, a later analysis found, to co-occur in the 120 or so validation repertoires. The listing of 150 to 200 TCR beta chains classed them as cytomegalovirus-associated.

The donors were members of the roughly 130-subject validation cohort (separate from the approximately 670-subject first cohort). Libraries were prepared by immunoSEQ multiplex PCR; TCRdb keeps only in-frame clonotypes and omits some of them. The sample carries some 80,000 clones, 90% to 97% recorded once. To note about this clone: The antigen remains undetermined.

Material for sequencing was PBMCs. This clonotype originated in a man aged 18 to 30 in good health and CMV-seropositive.

The CDR3 bases are TGTGCCAGCTCACCACTCTGGGCTAGCGGGAGTAGGTATACGCAGTATTTT. Its translation is CASSPLWASGSRYTQYF. The rearrangement uses TRBV18 and TRBJ2-3; 10 bases agree with TRBD2. The V gene end was trimmed by 1 base and the J gene end by 7 bases; junction bases not matched to a gene: 11. CDR3 length: 17 residues. The germline CDR1 and CDR2 sequences are KGHSH and LQKENI.